These T cell receptor beta chains were read from a single sample in a study of PD-1 blockade in classical Hodgkin lymphoma. Clones were read by immunoSEQ multiplex PCR, and TCRdb kept only the in-frame ones, dropping some. In the table there are 40,000 to 50,000 clones, around 69% of which are singletons. Sample: peripheral blood mononuclear cells (PBMCs), taken before the fourth cycle of nivolumab. The origin of the receptors is a human donor with classical Hodgkin lymphoma. The CDR3 runs from the conserved cysteine through the conserved F or W. Each record gives: D gene, J gene, clone size, V gene, CDR3 protein, CDR3 DNA. A D gene is named only where the DNA matches it firmly. For some rows the clone size is stated as once, few or many, or as a class when expanded; others skip it.

d_call: TRBD1; j_call: TRBJ1-6; clone_size: -; v_call: TRBV10-3; cdr3_aa: CAIRVGQGDVNSPLHF; cdr3_nt: TGTGCCATCAGGGTCGGACAGGGGGACGTTAATTCACCCCTCCACTTT
d_call: TRBD1; j_call: TRBJ2-3; clone_size: -; v_call: TRBV2; cdr3_aa: CASSETTGLSTDTQYF; cdr3_nt: TGTGCCAGCAGTGAAACGACAGGGCTTAGCACAGATACGCAGTATTTT
d_call: -; j_call: TRBJ1-2; clone_size: few; v_call: TRBV7-9; cdr3_aa: CASSLAARGYTF; cdr3_nt: TGTGCCAGCAGCTTAGCGGCAAGGGGCTACACCTTC
d_call: TRBD2; j_call: TRBJ2-2; clone_size: -; v_call: TRBV5-8; cdr3_aa: CASSHSPPKTSGVFTGELFF; cdr3_nt: TGTGCCAGCAGCCACTCCCCCCCGAAGACTAGCGGGGTTTTCACCGGGGAGCTGTTTTTT
d_call: -; j_call: TRBJ2-5; clone_size: once; v_call: TRBV5-5; cdr3_aa: CASSLEVRGIQETQYF; cdr3_nt: TGTGCCAGCAGCTTGGAAGTCCGGGGCATCCAAGAGACCCAGTACTTC
d_call: TRBD1; j_call: TRBJ1-4; clone_size: -; v_call: TRBV5-1; cdr3_aa: CASSPSGQGAATNEKLFF; cdr3_nt: TGCGCCAGCAGCCCCTCGGGACAGGGGGCGGCAACTAATGAAAAACTGTTTTTT
d_call: -; j_call: TRBJ1-1; clone_size: -; v_call: TRBV7-3; cdr3_aa: CASSPDRPNTEAFF; cdr3_nt: TGTGCCAGCAGCCCAGACAGACCAAACACTGAAGCTTTCTTT
d_call: TRBD1; j_call: TRBJ2-6; clone_size: -; v_call: TRBV15; cdr3_aa: CATSRTRQGFGNVLTF; cdr3_nt: TGTGCCACCAGCAGAACCAGACAGGGGTTTGGCAACGTCCTGACTTTC
d_call: -; j_call: TRBJ2-1; clone_size: -; v_call: TRBV30; cdr3_aa: CAWSGGIYNEQFF; cdr3_nt: TGTGCCTGGAGTGGCGGAATTTACAATGAGCAGTTCTTC
d_call: -; j_call: TRBJ1-1; clone_size: -; v_call: TRBV11-1; cdr3_aa: CASSVIQGAEAFF; cdr3_nt: TGTGCCAGCAGCGTTATACAGGGAGCTGAAGCTTTCTTT